The rows below give T cell receptor beta chains drawn from one sample of a study of control samples from healthy donors and cancer patients. Libraries were prepared by immunoSEQ multiplex PCR; TCRdb keeps only in-frame clonotypes and omits some of them. There are about 89,000 clones in the sample; about 89% occur only once, and around 21% lies in the top ten. What was sequenced was blood. These receptors were collected from a man aged 25-45 years in good health. CDR3s include the opening cysteine and the closing phenylalanine or tryptophan. A D gene is named only where the DNA matches it firmly. The size field is filled for only some rows; it gives once, few, many or a size class.

16	TRBV4-2	TRBD2	TRBJ2-1	NA	CASSQGSGGAFVEQFF	TGTGCCAGCAGCCAGGGTAGCGGGGGGGCCTTCGTTGAGCAGTTCTTC
17	TRBV12-5	TRBD1	TRBJ2-1	few	CASGLVIGTGGYNEQFF	TGTGCTAGTGGTTTGGTAATCGGGACAGGGGGGTACAATGAGCAGTTCTTC
16	TRBV28	NA	TRBJ1-5	NA	CASSLLQGVYNQPQHF	TGTGCCAGCAGTTTATTGCAGGGTGTTTACAATCAGCCCCAGCATTTT
12	TRBV5-6	NA	TRBJ1-2	NA	CASSRGGYGYTF	TGTGCCAGCAGCCGCGGGGGGTATGGCTACACCTTC
14	TRBV7-2	NA	TRBJ1-2	NA	CASSLARMGYGYTF	TGTGCCAGCAGCTTAGCGAGGATGGGCTATGGCTACACCTTC
13	TRBV27	NA	TRBJ2-7	NA	CASSLKLGYEQYF	TGTGCCAGCAGTTTAAAACTAGGCTACGAGCAGTACTTC
13	TRBV7-9	NA	TRBJ2-7	NA	CASSLDRWSEQYF	TGTGCCAGCAGCTTAGACAGATGGAGCGAGCAGTACTTC
16	TRBV3-1/TRBV3-2	TRBD1	TRBJ1-3	NA	CASSHGLRQGGNTIYF	TGTGCCAGCAGCCATGGTCTCAGACAGGGGGGAAACACCATATATTTT
16	TRBV7-9	NA	TRBJ2-2	NA	CASSLGPGAFTGELFF	TGTGCCAGCAGCTTAGGTCCCGGAGCATTCACCGGGGAGCTGTTTTTT
15	TRBV19	NA	TRBJ1-2	NA	CASSGLDSPNYGYTF	TGTGCCAGTAGTGGCCTCGACAGTCCAAACTATGGCTACACCTTC
14	TRBV7-9	NA	TRBJ1-6	NA	CASIQGPYNSPLHF	TGTGCCAGCATCCAGGGACCCTATAATTCACCCCTCCACTTT
14	TRBV5-1	TRBD2	TRBJ2-5	NA	CASSSGGALETQYF	TGCGCCAGCAGTTCCGGGGGGGCTTTAGAGACCCAGTACTTC
15	TRBV30	TRBD1	TRBJ1-3	NA	CAWSANRGFGNTIYF	TGTGCCTGGAGTGCTAACAGGGGGTTCGGAAACACCATATATTTT
13	TRBV6-5	TRBD1	TRBJ1-5	NA	CASSQGGGQPQHF	TGTGCCAGCAGTCAGGGGGGGGGTCAGCCCCAGCATTTT
15	TRBV27	NA	TRBJ1-5	NA	CASSPGTGGNQPQHF	TGTGCCAGCAGCCCAGGGACGGGAGGCAATCAGCCCCAGCATTTT
14	TRBV25-1	NA	TRBJ1-2	NA	CASSVAGDTDGYTF	TGTGCCAGCAGTGTGGCGGGGGATACGGATGGCTACACCTTC
13	TRBV19	NA	TRBJ2-5	NA	CASSIGLRETQYF	TGTGCCAGTAGTATAGGGTTGAGAGAGACCCAGTACTTC
13	TRBV7-9	NA	TRBJ2-1	NA	CASSLARGDEQFF	TGTGCCAGCAGCTTAGCCAGGGGAGATGAGCAGTTCTTC
15	TRBV29-1	TRBD2	TRBJ2-2	NA	CSVASGGKNTGELFF	TGCAGCGTTGCTAGCGGGGGAAAGAACACCGGGGAGCTGTTTTTT
17	TRBV25-1	TRBD1	TRBJ2-6	NA	CASKSGRGRTGANVLTF	TGTGCCAGCAAATCGGGCAGGGGGCGAACTGGGGCCAACGTCCTGACTTTC
11	TRBV19	NA	TRBJ2-1	NA	CASSIRNEQFF	TGTGCCAGTAGTATCCGGAATGAGCAGTTCTTC
13	TRBV3-1/TRBV3-2	NA	TRBJ2-2	NA	CASSPRGPGELFF	TGTGCCAGCAGCCCTAGGGGCCCCGGGGAGCTGTTTTTT
16	TRBV3-1/TRBV3-2	NA	TRBJ1-3	NA	CASSQEGGWSGNTIYF	TGTGCCAGCAGCCAAGAAGGTGGGTGGTCTGGAAACACCATATATTTT
14	TRBV7-2	NA	TRBJ2-7	NA	CASSLSRGNYEQYF	TGTGCCAGCAGCTTATCCAGGGGCAACTACGAGCAGTACTTC
16	TRBV19	NA	TRBJ1-3	NA	CASSIKAAFSGNTIYF	TGTGCCAGTAGTATAAAAGCGGCCTTCTCTGGAAACACCATATATTTT
14	TRBV4-1	NA	TRBJ1-3	NA	CASSQQGGGNTIYF	TGCGCCAGCAGCCAACAGGGAGGGGGAAACACCATATATTTT
15	TRBV5-1	NA	TRBJ1-2	NA	CASSLDAVGNYGYTF	TGCGCCAGCAGCTTGGATGCAGTGGGGAACTATGGCTACACCTTC
15	TRBV7-6	TRBD2	TRBJ2-7	NA	CASSIGTSFSYEQYF	TGTGCCAGCAGCATCGGGACTAGTTTCTCCTACGAGCAGTACTTC
14	TRBV6-5	TRBD1	TRBJ1-5	NA	CASGRQGSNQPQHF	TGTGCCAGCGGAAGACAGGGGAGCAATCAGCCCCAGCATTTT
14	TRBV10-3	NA	TRBJ1-2	once	CAISEVRVDYGYTF	TGTGCCATCAGTGAGGTCAGGGTGGACTATGGCTACACCTTC
13	TRBV29-1	TRBD1	TRBJ1-2	NA	CSAPGQGASGYTF	TGCAGCGCCCCGGGACAGGGGGCGAGTGGCTACACCTTC
15	TRBV7-2	TRBD2	TRBJ2-3	few	CASSLGRGAKNTQYF	TGTGCCAGCAGCTTAGGGCGGGGGGCCAAGAATACGCAGTATTTT
15	TRBV7-8	TRBD2	TRBJ2-2	NA	CASSLGGTYTGELFF	TGTGCCAGCAGCTTGGGGGGGACCTACACCGGGGAGCTGTTTTTT
13	TRBV5-6	NA	TRBJ2-5	once	CASSLGLEETQYF	TGTGCCAGCAGCTTGGGGTTAGAAGAGACCCAGTACTTC
16	TRBV5-4	TRBD2	TRBJ2-3	NA	CASSLERGGAAHTQYF	TGTGCCAGCAGCTTGGAGCGCGGGGGGGCCGCCCATACGCAGTATTTT
15	TRBV15	NA	TRBJ1-1	few	CATSPHGGGNTEAFF	TGTGCCACCAGCCCCCACGGGGGGGGGAACACTGAAGCTTTCTTT
14	TRBV18	NA	TRBJ2-2	NA	CASSRDSYTGELFF	TGTGCCAGCTCCCGGGACTCCTACACCGGGGAGCTGTTTTTT
13	TRBV14	TRBD1	TRBJ1-1	NA	CASSVRQGLEAFF	TGTGCCAGCAGCGTGAGACAGGGGCTAGAAGCTTTCTTT
13	TRBV2	NA	TRBJ1-1	NA	CASSAGGHTEAFF	TGTGCCAGCAGTGCCGGGGGACACACTGAAGCTTTCTTT
15	TRBV6-4	NA	TRBJ1-1	NA	CASSPEGGLATEAFF	TGTGCCAGCAGTCCGGAAGGAGGGTTGGCCACTGAAGCTTTCTTT
13	TRBV19	TRBD1	TRBJ1-1	NA	CASSTNRGTEAFF	TGTGCCAGTAGTACAAACAGGGGGACTGAAGCTTTCTTT
16	TRBV5-6	TRBD1	TRBJ2-4	NA	CASSHARQGPQNIQYF	TGTGCCAGCAGCCACGCCAGACAGGGCCCTCAAAACATTCAGTACTTC
15	TRBV14	NA	TRBJ1-2	NA	CASSQDYQGSRGYTF	TGTGCCAGCAGCCAAGATTATCAAGGGTCGAGGGGCTACACCTTC
16	TRBV10-3	NA	TRBJ1-5	NA	CAISESSQGLNQPQHF	TGTGCCATCAGTGAGTCATCCCAGGGGTTAAATCAGCCCCAGCATTTT
15	TRBV7-9	TRBD2	TRBJ2-2	NA	CASSLSGSGAGELFF	TGTGCCAGCAGCCTTTCCGGGAGCGGGGCCGGGGAGCTGTTTTTT
14	TRBV21-1	NA	TRBJ2-5	NA	CASSIQEQQETQYF	TGTGCCAGCAGCATTCAGGAGCAACAAGAGACCCAGTACTTC
15	TRBV19	NA	TRBJ2-7	NA	CASSIGLGRSYEQYF	TGTGCCAGTAGTATTGGACTGGGAAGATCCTACGAGCAGTACTTC
16	TRBV5-6	NA	TRBJ1-5	NA	CASSLGAGSLDQPQHF	TGTGCCAGCAGCTTGGGTGCCGGTTCTCTAGATCAGCCCCAGCATTTT
21	TRBV5-1	TRBD1	TRBJ2-4	NA	CASSSPPWDRGLFLAKNIQYF	TGCGCCAGCAGCTCCCCACCCTGGGACAGGGGGCTATTCTTAGCCAAAAACATTCAGTACTTC